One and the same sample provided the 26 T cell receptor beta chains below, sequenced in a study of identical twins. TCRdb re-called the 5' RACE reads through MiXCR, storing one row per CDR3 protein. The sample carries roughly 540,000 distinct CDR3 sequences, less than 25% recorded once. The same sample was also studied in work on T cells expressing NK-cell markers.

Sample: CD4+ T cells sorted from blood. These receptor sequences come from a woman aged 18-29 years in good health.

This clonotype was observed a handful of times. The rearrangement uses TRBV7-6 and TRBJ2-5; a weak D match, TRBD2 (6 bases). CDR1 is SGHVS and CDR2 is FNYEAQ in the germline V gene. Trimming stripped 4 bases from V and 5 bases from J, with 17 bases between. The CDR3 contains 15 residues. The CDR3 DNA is TGTGCCAGCAGCTCAGCGGGCGCCTTCTTGGAGACCCAGTACTTC. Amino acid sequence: CASSSAGAFLETQYF.

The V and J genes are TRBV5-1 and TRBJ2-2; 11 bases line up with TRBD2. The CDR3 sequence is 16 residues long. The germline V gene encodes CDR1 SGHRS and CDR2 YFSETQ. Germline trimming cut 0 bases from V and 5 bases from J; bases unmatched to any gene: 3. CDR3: CASSLVTSGRTGELFF. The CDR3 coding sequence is TGCGCCAGCAGCTTGGTAACTAGCGGGAGAACCGGGGAGCTGTTTTTT.

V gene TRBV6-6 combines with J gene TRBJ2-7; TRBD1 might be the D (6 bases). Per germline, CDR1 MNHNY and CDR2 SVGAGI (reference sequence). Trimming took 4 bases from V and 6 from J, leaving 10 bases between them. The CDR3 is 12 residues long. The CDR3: CASSLLTGEQYF. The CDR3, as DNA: TGTGCCAGCAGTTTATTGACAGGCGAGCAGTACTTC.

The CDR3 DNA reads TGCAGTGCTGGAACATGGGGTCTATCGGGCACAGATACGCAGTATTTT. Protein sequence: CSAGTWGLSGTDTQYF. The chain uses TRBV20-1 and TRBJ2-3; D not certain. This CDR3 contains 16 residues. Per the germline V gene, CDR1 is DFQATT and CDR2 is SNEGSKA (reference sequence). Trimming stripped 5 bases from V and 1 base from J, with 19 bases between.

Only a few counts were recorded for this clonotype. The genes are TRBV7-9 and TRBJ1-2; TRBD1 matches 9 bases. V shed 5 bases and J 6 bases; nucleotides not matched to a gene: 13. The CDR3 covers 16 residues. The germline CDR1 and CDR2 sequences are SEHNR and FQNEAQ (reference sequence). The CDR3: CASSLSRGQGAHGYTF. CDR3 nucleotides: TGTGCCAGCAGCCTCTCAAGGGGACAGGGCGCTCATGGCTACACCTTC.

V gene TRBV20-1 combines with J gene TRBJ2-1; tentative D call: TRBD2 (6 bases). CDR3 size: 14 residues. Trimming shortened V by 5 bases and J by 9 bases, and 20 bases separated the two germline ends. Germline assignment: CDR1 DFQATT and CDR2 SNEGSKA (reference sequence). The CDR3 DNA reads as TGCAGTGCTGGGACTCCTATGGCTGCATCTGAGCAGTTCTTC. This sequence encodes CSAGTPMAASEQFF.

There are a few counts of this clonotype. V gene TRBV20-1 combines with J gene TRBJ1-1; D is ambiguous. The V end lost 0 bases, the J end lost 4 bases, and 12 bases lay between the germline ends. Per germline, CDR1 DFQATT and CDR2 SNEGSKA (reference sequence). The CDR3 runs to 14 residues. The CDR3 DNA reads TGCAGTGCTAGAGAGCCCCGTCAGGCCACTGAAGCTTTCTTT. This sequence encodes CSAREPRQATEAFF.

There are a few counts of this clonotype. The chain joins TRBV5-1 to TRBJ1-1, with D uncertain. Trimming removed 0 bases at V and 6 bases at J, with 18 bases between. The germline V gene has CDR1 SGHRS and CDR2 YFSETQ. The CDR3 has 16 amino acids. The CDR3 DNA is TGCGCCAGCAGCTTGGATTTAGGGAACTATGTGGCTGAAGCTTTCTTT. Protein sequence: CASSLDLGNYVAEAFF. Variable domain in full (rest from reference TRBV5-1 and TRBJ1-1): KAGVTQTPRYLIKTRGQQVTLSCSPISGHRSVSWYQQTPGQGLQFLFEYFSETQRNKGNFPGRFSGRQFSNSRSEMNVSTLELGDSALYLCASSLDLGNYVAEAFFGQGTRLTVV.

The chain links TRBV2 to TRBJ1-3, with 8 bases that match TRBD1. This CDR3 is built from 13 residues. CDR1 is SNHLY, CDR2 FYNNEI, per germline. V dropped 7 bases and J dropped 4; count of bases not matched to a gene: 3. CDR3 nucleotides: TGTGCCAGCACCAGGGGGCAAGGAAACACCATATATTTT. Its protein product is CASTRGQGNTIYF.

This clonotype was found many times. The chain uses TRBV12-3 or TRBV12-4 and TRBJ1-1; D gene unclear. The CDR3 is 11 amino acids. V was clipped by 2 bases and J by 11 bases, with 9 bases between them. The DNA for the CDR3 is TGTGCCAGCAGTTTAAGGCTCGATGCTTTCTTT. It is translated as CASSLRLDAFF.

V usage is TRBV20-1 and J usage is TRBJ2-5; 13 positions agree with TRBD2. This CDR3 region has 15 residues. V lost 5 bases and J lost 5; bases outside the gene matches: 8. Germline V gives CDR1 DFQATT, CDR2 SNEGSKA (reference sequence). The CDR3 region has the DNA TGCAGTGCTCCTACTAGCGGGGGGGTCAGGGAGACCCAGTACTTC. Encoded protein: CSAPTSGGVRETQYF.

CDR3: CASSGIVHASSYEQYF. The CDR3 coding sequence is TGTGCCAGCAGCGGCATCGTCCACGCTAGCTCCTACGAGCAGTACTTC. This chain joins TRBV7-8 and TRBJ2-7, with D hard to call. The CDR3 extends over 16 amino acids. Trimming cost V 5 bases and J 0 bases, with 17 bases left between them. Germline CDR1 reads SGHVS; CDR2 reads FQNEAQ.

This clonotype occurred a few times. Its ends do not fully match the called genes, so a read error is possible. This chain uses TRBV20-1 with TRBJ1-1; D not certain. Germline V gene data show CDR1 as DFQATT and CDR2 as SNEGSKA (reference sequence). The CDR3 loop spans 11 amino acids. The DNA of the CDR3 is TGCAGTGCTAGGGCTAACAGTGAAGCTTTCTTT. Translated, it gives CSARANSEAFF.

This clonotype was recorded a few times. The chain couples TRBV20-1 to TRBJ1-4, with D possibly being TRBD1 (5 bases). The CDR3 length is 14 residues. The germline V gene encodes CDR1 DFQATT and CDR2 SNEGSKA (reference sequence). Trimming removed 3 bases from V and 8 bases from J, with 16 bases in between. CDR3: CSASDGAGWEKLFF. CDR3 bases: TGCAGTGCTAGCGATGGGGCAGGCTGGGAAAAACTGTTTTTT.

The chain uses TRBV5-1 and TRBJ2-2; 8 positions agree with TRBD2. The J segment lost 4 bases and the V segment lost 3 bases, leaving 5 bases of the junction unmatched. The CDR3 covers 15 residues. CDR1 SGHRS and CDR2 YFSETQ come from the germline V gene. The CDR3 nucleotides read TGCGCCAGCAGCTGGGGACTAGTAAGCACCGGGGAGCTGTTTTTT. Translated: CASSWGLVSTGELFF.

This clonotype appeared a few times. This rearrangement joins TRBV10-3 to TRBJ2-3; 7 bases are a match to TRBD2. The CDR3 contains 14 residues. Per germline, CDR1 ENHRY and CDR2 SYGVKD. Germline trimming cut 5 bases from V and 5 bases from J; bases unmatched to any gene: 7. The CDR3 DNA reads TGTGCCATCAGTTATAGCGGGCTCGGAGATACGCAGTATTTT. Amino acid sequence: CAISYSGLGDTQYF.

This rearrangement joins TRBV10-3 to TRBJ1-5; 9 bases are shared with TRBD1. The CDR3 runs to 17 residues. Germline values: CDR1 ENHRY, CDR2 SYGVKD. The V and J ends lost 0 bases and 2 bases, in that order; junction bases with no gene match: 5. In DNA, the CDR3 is TGTGCCATCAGTGAGTCGACCGGGACAGGGCGCAATCAGCCCCAGCATTTT. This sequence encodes CAISESTGTGRNQPQHF.

The CDR3 sequence: CASSLGAAGANVLTF. The CDR3, as DNA: TGTGCCAGCAGCTTAGGTGCGGCTGGGGCCAACGTCCTGACTTTC. V and J are TRBV7-9 and TRBJ2-6; no firm D call. The CDR3 runs to 15 residues. V was cut by 1 base and J by 2 bases, with 6 bases left in between. Per germline, CDR1 SEHNR and CDR2 FQNEAQ (reference sequence).

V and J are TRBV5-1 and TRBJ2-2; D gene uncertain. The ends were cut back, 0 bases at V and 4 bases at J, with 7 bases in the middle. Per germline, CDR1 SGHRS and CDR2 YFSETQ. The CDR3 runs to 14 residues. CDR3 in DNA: TGCGCCAGCAGCTTGGTGGTCTCCACCGGGGAGCTGTTTTTT. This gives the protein CASSLVVSTGELFF.

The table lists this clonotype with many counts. This CDR3 reads CSASTAVTDTQYF. The CDR3 DNA reads TGCAGTGCTAGTACGGCGGTCACAGATACGCAGTATTTT. The chain combines TRBV20-1 with TRBJ2-3; D is unresolved. CDR3 length equals 13 residues. Per germline, CDR1 DFQATT and CDR2 SNEGSKA (reference sequence). Trimming removed 3 bases from V and 2 bases from J, with 9 bases in between.

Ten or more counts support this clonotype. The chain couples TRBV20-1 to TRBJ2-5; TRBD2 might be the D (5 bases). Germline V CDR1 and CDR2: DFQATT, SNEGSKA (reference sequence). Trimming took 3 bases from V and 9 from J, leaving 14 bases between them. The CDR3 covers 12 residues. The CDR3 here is CSASGLYGAQYF. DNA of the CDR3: TGCAGTGCTAGTGGCCTTTACGGGGCCCAGTACTTC.

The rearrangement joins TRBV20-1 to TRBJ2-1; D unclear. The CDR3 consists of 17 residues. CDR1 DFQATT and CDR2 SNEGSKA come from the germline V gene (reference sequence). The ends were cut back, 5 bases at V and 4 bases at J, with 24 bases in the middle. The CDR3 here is CSAPPLSQEQIYNEQFF. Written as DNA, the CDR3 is TGCAGTGCTCCCCCATTGAGTCAGGAGCAGATATACAATGAGCAGTTCTTC.

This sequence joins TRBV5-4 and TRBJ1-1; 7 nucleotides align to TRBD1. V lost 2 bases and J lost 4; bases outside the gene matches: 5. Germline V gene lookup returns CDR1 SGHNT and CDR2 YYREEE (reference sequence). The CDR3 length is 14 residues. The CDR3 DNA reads TGTGCCAGCAGCTTCTACAGGGGAGGCACTGAAGCTTTCTTT. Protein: CASSFYRGGTEAFF.

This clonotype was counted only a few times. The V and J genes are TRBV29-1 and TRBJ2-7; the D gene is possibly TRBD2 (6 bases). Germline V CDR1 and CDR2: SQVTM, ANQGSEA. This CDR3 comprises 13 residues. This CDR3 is CIALGPGGYEQYF. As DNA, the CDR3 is TGCATCGCCCTGGGGCCCGGAGGGTACGAGCAGTACTTC.

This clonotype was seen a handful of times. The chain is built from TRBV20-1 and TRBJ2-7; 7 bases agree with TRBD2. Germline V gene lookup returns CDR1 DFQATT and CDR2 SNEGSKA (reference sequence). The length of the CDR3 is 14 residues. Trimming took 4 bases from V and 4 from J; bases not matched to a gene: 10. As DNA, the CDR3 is TGCAGTGCTACGAGCGGGACTATGCAATACGAGCAGTACTTC. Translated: CSATSGTMQYEQYF.

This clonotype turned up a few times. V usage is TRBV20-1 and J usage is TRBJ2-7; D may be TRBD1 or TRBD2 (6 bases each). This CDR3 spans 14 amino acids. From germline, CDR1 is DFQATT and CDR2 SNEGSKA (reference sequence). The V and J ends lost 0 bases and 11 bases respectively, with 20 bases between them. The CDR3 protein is CSARDGGLGATEYF. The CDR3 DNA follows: TGCAGTGCTAGAGATGGAGGGTTGGGGGCAACAGAGTACTTC.